Below, 9 T cell receptor beta chains from the same sample are listed, as sequenced in a study of T cell responses to AZD1222 COVID-19 vaccine. Profiled with immunoSEQ multiplex PCR; TCRdb holds only in-frame clones, not every one. The data hold some 150,000 clones, with 88% observed a single time. This sample comprised peripheral blood, obtained 28 days after the second dose of the MenACWY control vaccine. The receptors derive from an adult who received the MenACWY meningococcal vaccine as a control.

The chain recombines TRBV7-9 with TRBJ2-7, with TRBD1 identical over 8 bases. CDR3 length: 13 amino acids. CDR1 and CDR2 (germline): SEHNR, FQNEAQ (reference sequence). J gave up 7 bases and V 2 bases, and 4 bases lay outside the gene matches. The CDR3: CASSLQGAREQYF. Written as DNA, the CDR3 is TGTGCCAGCAGCTTACAGGGGGCGAGGGAGCAGTACTTC.

There are a few counts of this clone. The rearrangement uses TRBV7-2 and TRBJ2-6; D is unclear. The germline gives CDR1 SGHTA, CDR2 FQGNSA. The CDR3 sequence is 14 residues long. V lost 1 base to trimming and J lost 5 bases, with 6 bases between them. As DNA, the CDR3 is TGTGCCAGCAGCTTAGGAAGATGGGCCAACGTCCTGACTTTC. This gives the protein CASSLGRWANVLTF.

The CDR3 sequence: CASSPRGGGQFF. The DNA of the CDR3 is TGTGCCAGCAGCCCGAGGGGGGGTGGGCAGTTCTTC. The V and J genes are TRBV6-2 or TRBV6-3 and TRBJ2-1, with D tentatively TRBD2 (7 bases). This CDR3 has 12 residues. V lost 6 bases, J lost 12 bases, and 15 bases lay in between. Germline loops: CDR1 MNHEY, CDR2 SVGEGT.

The chain couples TRBV7-9 to TRBJ2-7; TRBD1 matches 10 bases. This CDR3 is built from 17 residues. Losses at the gene ends were 4 bases for V and 1 base for J; bases not matched to a gene: 10. Germline V lookup: CDR1 SEHNR, CDR2 FQNEAQ (reference sequence). DNA of the CDR3: TGTGCCAGCAGCTATCGCCCGGGACAGGGGTTATCCTACGAGCAGTACTTC. This translates into CASSYRPGQGLSYEQYF. Together with reference TRBV7-9 and TRBJ2-7, the CDR3 gives the full variable domain: DTGVSQNPRHKITKRGQNVTFRCDPISEHNRLYWYRQTLGQGPEFLTYFQNEAQLEKSRLLSDRFSAERPKGSFSTLEIQRTEQGDSAMYLCASSYRPGQGLSYEQYFGPGTRLTVT.

V gene TRBV5-6 combines with J gene TRBJ1-2; 9 bases are a match to TRBD1. CDR1 SGHDT and CDR2 YYEEEE come from the germline V gene. V was clipped by 5 bases and J by 4 bases; unmatched bases: 6. The CDR3 is 14 amino acids. The CDR3 is CASRTGTGSYGYTF. In DNA form, the CDR3 reads TGTGCCAGCAGGACTGGGACAGGGAGCTATGGCTACACCTTC.

The chain combines TRBV24-1 with TRBJ2-1; D might be TRBD2 (5 bases). Germline values: CDR1 KGHDR, CDR2 SFDVKD. CDR3 length equals 16 residues. Trimming shortened V by 0 bases and J by 0 bases, and 8 bases separated the two germline ends. The CDR3 DNA is TGTGCCACCAGTGATTTGGGAGCGGACTCCTACAATGAGCAGTTCTTC. Protein: CATSDLGADSYNEQFF.

This chain joins TRBV27 and TRBJ2-3, with 13 bases aligning to TRBD2. Germline-derived CDR1 and CDR2 are MNHEY and SMNVEV (reference sequence). The CDR3 totals 15 residues. V dropped 6 bases and J dropped 6; count of bases not matched to a gene: 6. CDR3: CASRREGLAGDTQYF. CDR3 coding DNA: TGTGCCAGCAGGCGTGAGGGACTAGCGGGGGATACGCAGTATTTT.

This clone was recorded only once. The V call is TRBV6-5, the J call TRBJ1-1, with unresolved D. The CDR3 is 15 residues long. Germline assignment: CDR1 MNHEY and CDR2 SVGAGI. Trimming shortened V by 3 bases and J by 0 bases, and 11 bases separated the two germline ends. CDR3: CASSYQATLNTEAFF. The CDR3 DNA is TGTGCCAGCAGTTATCAAGCGACACTGAACACTGAAGCTTTCTTT.

The rearrangement joins TRBV6-5 to TRBJ2-3, with 8 nucleotides matching TRBD2. The CDR3 runs 12 residues. Per germline, CDR1 MNHEY and CDR2 SVGAGI. J lost 8 bases, V lost 5 bases, and 3 bases had no gene match. This CDR3 is CASSPLAGTQYF. In DNA form, the CDR3 reads TGTGCCAGCAGTCCTCTAGCGGGTACGCAGTATTTT.